This T cell receptor (beta chain) was profiled in a study of Ad26.COV2.S vaccination and SARS-CoV-2 variants. Study-wide context: Participants got Ad26.COV2.S intramuscularly, once or twice 56 days apart.

Sequencing was performed with immunoSEQ multiplex PCR; in TCRdb, only in-frame clones are kept and a portion is missing. This sample yields some 390,000 clones, of which 88% are seen a single time; roughly 3.5% belongs to the top ten. Study-wide results and limits: The analyses of TCR breadth and depth may have understated the size of total T cell responses. People given the vaccine had a wider spike-specific TCR breadth than placebo recipients did.

About this clone itself: Its specificity is unknown.

Regarding treatment: roughly 18 received Ad26.COV2.S at low or high dose, single or two shots; 5 received placebo; per-sample allocation not given. Sampling was done on day 63 after the first vaccine or placebo injection. Specimen: peripheral blood, collected in a trial of Ad26.COV2.S vaccine versus placebo. This TCR came from a person between 18 and 60 years old who received the Ad26.COV2.S COVID-19 vaccine or a placebo.

The DNA of the CDR3 is TGTGCCAGCAGCGTCGTCACAGATACGCAGTATTTT. Translated, it gives CASSVVTDTQYF. The V gene is TRBV5-4, the J gene TRBJ2-3; D remains ambiguous. Germline CDR1 is SGHNT and CDR2 is YYREEE (reference sequence). The CDR3 is 12 amino acids. The V and J ends lost 4 bases and 2 bases respectively, with 5 bases between them. Filled out from reference TRBV5-4 and TRBJ2-3, the complete variable domain reads ETGVTQSPTHLIKTRGQQVTLRCSSQSGHNTVSWYQQALGQGPQFIFQYYREEENGRGNFPPRFSGLQFPNYSSELNVNALELDDSALYLCASSVVTDTQYFGPGTRLTVL.